Sequencing of this T cell receptor (beta chain) was carried out in a study of shared clonotypes between healthy human individuals. Study-level results: Genetic and exposure-history diversity was limited by the few donors. The study found lower generation probabilities in non-shared clonotypes than in those shared by all four donors.

The length of the CDR3 is 17 residues. The ends lost 1 base at V and 2 bases at J; junction bases unmatched: 10. The germline V gene encodes CDR1 MDHEN and CDR2 SYDVKM. The donors, all of them Caucasian adults, lived in Nashville, Tennessee. Investigators divided CD4+ cells into CD45RA+ naive and CD45RA-negative memory subsets. This table comes from immunoSEQ multiplex PCR, and its TCRdb copy is limited to in-frame clones, with some not included. The data show approximately 2,000,000 clones, 92% seen once. About this clone: Its cognate antigen is unknown.

Sequenced sample: naive CD4+ T cells from PBMCs. Stated subset: CD45RA+ positively selected. The TCR was taken from a man aged 18 to 35 in good health. Some clones in this sample may be carry-over from other donors' samples. This chain uses TRBV28 with TRBJ2-7, with 8 positions matching TRBD1. The CDR3 region is CASSLLILQGVTYEQYF. In nucleotides, the CDR3 is TGTGCCAGCAGTTTATTAATATTACAGGGGGTGACCTACGAGCAGTACTTC. The full variable domain, its missing parts supplied by reference TRBV28 and TRBJ2-7, is DVKVTQSSRYLVKRTGEKVFLECVQDMDHENMFWYRQDPGLGLRLIYFSYDVKMKEKGDIPEGYSVSREKKERFSLILESASTNQTSMYLCASSLLILQGVTYEQYFGPGTRLTVT.